Described below is a single TCR beta chain sequence and its context. The data stem from a study of blood T cell repertoires in COVID-19. Overall study: From the United States, Italy and Spain came samples of acute and convalescent COVID-19. From T cells, B-cell-depleted T cells, or PBMCs came the material, which was cDNA or gDNA.

CDR3 size: 13 residues. V gave up 3 bases and J gave up 3 bases, with 8 bases separating them. The germline gives CDR1 LNHDA, CDR2 SQIVND (reference sequence). Original processing notes: The authors estimated nucleated cell counts from reference gene primer amplification. Using immunoSEQ multiplex PCR, the repertoire was profiled, and TCRdb retains in-frame clones only, with some absent. That table supplies the V and J calls and clone size; D and trimming were determined from the DNA. Of about 70,000 clones listed, approximately 90% were seen once; the top ten hold around 1.5%. The chain uses TRBV19 and TRBJ2-5, with D possibly being TRBD1 (5 bases). The sequence derives from a human donor in a cohort sampled during active COVID-19. Material for sequencing was peripheral blood. CDR3 region: CASSIQQEETQYF. CDR3 sequence (DNA): TGTGCCAGTAGTATTCAACAGGAAGAGACCCAGTACTTC.